The clone carrying this T cell receptor beta chain was detected ten times or more. Its antigen is currently unknown. The data were taken from a study of neurological immune-mediated disorders. General study points: While HTLV-1-associated myelopathy showed the greatest TCR clonal expansion, multiple sclerosis showed the least, falling below healthy controls.

5'RACE with 10-nucleotide random UMIs generated the cDNA. TCRdb reanalysed the 5' RACE reads using MiXCR and keeps one entry per CDR3 protein. The sample lists 20,000 to 25,000 distinct CDR3 sequences, roughly 14% occurring once. The ends lost 5 bases at V and 2 bases at J; junction bases unmatched: 4. This CDR3 comprises 15 residues. The germline V gene encodes CDR1 SGHVS and CDR2 FNYEAQ. The chain employs TRBV7-6 and TRBJ2-1, with 9 bases lining up with TRBD2. Specimen: PBMCs. The origin of this receptor is a female donor with HTLV-1-associated myelopathy (HAM/TSP). CDR3 in amino acids: CASSPTSGAYNEQFF. The CDR3 coding sequence is TGTGCCAGCAGCCCGACTAGCGGCGCCTACAATGAGCAGTTCTTC.